This is a list of T cell receptor beta chains from one sample in a study of T cell responses to AZD1222 COVID-19 vaccine. Profiled with immunoSEQ multiplex PCR; TCRdb holds only in-frame clones, not every one. The repertoire has about 56,000 clones, over 75% of them found once; the top ten carry approximately 16%. The specimen comprised peripheral blood, sampled on day 0 of AZD1222 vaccination. The receptors here all came from an adult in good health. Each CDR3 is given with its conserved first and last residue. Fields, in order: V gene, J gene, CDR3 protein.

TRBV12-2	TRBJ2-7	CASRSKRPLRHF
TRBV29-1	TRBJ1-4	CSGQGPNEKLFF
TRBV7-9	TRBJ2-7	CASSHPSETYEQYF
TRBV12-3/TRBV12-4	TRBJ1-5	CASSPQGYQPQHF
TRBV28	TRBJ1-1	CASRPQGFITEAFF
TRBV5-6	TRBJ1-1	CASSLSGTNSPPEAFF
TRBV9	TRBJ1-6	CASSASPRGWSDSPLHF
TRBV6-5	TRBJ1-6	CASSYGGLNYDSPLHF
TRBV19	TRBJ2-2	CASSIFLTGELFF
TRBV28	TRBJ2-7	CTTGTNYEQYF
TRBV19	TRBJ2-5	CASSGPGEWETQYF
TRBV12-3/TRBV12-4	TRBJ1-1	CASSPGAEAFF
TRBV19	TRBJ2-7	CASAGSHEQYF
TRBV7-9	TRBJ1-3	CASSPGDRSGNTIYF
TRBV6-5	TRBJ2-7	CASRSDRASYEQYF
TRBV12-3/TRBV12-4	TRBJ2-1	CASTKGRGEQFF
TRBV6-1	TRBJ1-5	CASSETRQAYTPQHF
TRBV15	TRBJ1-5	CATSRDLGVNQPQHF
TRBV7-2	TRBJ1-2	CASSSRRQIQFRGYTF
TRBV11-2	TRBJ1-3	CASSLDDPRFSGNTIYF
TRBV7-7	TRBJ1-1	CASSLIHVRETGEAFF
TRBV4-1	TRBJ2-7	CASSQDSGQHYEQYF
TRBV12-3/TRBV12-4	TRBJ1-1	CASSAQGNTEAFF
TRBV2	TRBJ2-3	CASSTPRPPAEGSTDTQYF
TRBV28	TRBJ1-1	CASSTWDINTEAFF
TRBV3-1/TRBV3-2	TRBJ1-2	CASSPPVIRHGYTF
TRBV4-2	TRBJ1-5	CASSRTGENQPQHF
TRBV4-1	TRBJ1-1	CASSQDRDTEAFF
TRBV3-1/TRBV3-2	TRBJ2-3	CASGEASLYTQYF
TRBV6-1	TRBJ2-5	CASSVGTSGGAETQYF
TRBV11-2	TRBJ2-7	CASRSGLPSSYEQYF
TRBV27	TRBJ2-3	CASSLSTGYTDTQYF
TRBV30	TRBJ1-6	CAWSTGDGGINNSPLHF
TRBV6-5	TRBJ2-2	CASSYGQGSTGELFF
TRBV11-1	TRBJ2-1	CASSLDRSNEQFF
TRBV5-6	TRBJ1-1	CASSSYRVGNTEAFF
TRBV10-3	TRBJ1-5	CAISEWQGENSNQPQHF
TRBV7-3	TRBJ2-3	CASSFRGGTDTQYF
TRBV5-1	TRBJ2-5	CASSLEGRETQYF
TRBV19	TRBJ2-6	CATQGGDSGANVLTF
TRBV7-2	TRBJ1-5	CASSLRQGNQPQHF
TRBV7-9	TRBJ2-2	CASSAAGTSSNTGELFF
TRBV6-5	TRBJ1-5	CASRRDRVAQPQHF
TRBV19	TRBJ2-1	CASSTFRSSGSSYNEQFF
TRBV6-5	TRBJ1-1	CASSQQNEAFF
TRBV6-1	TRBJ2-1	CASSAYPPRGGIEQFF
TRBV20-1	TRBJ1-1	CSANDRALMNTEAFF
TRBV7-9	TRBJ1-1	CASTKGGTEAFF
TRBV11-1	TRBJ2-1	CASSLDGSGNEQFF
TRBV7-7	TRBJ1-3	CASSLARDGTIYF
TRBV7-9	TRBJ2-1	CASSLRGGVGEQFF
TRBV5-6	TRBJ2-7	CASSEQGGEQYF
TRBV6-6	TRBJ2-1	CASSPGAEQFF
TRBV10-1	TRBJ1-1	CASSESVSKNTEAFF
TRBV19	TRBJ1-5	CASSRGYRAGEPQHF
TRBV6-6	TRBJ2-7	CASSYSVQQPFYEQYF
TRBV11-2	TRBJ2-1	CASSPSPTLAGEYNEQFF
TRBV19	TRBJ1-5	CASRGDARWNQPQHF
TRBV19	TRBJ1-5	CASSKGQGAAYGAQHF
TRBV24-1	TRBJ1-6	CATSERRNSPLHF